The clone carrying this TCR beta chain was found a few times. As yet, its antigen is unknown. Patients had received no treatment of any kind before thyroid surgery. Source study methods: In papillary thyroid cancer, a distant-metastasis classifier was built using CDR3 differences across clinicopathological groups. TCRdb reprocessed the PCR reads using MiXCR. The V and J calls, along with clone size, are taken from TCRdb and not from the paper's own processing. This table has tens of thousands of clones, 20% to 25% appearing once. This sample was included in a study of metastatic and nonmetastatic thyroid tumors. Study details: For malignant and benign thyroid patients, tumor or nodule tissue and blood were the sources whose repertoires were compared.

Study-wide results and caveats: The study reportedly found significantly higher TCR beta diversity in malignant thyroid tumors than benign nodules, in blood and tumor.

This CDR3 region has 16 residues. Germline V CDR1 and CDR2: MDHEN, SYDVKM. V shed 4 bases, J shed 2 bases, and the junction held 7 bases outside the gene matches. The receptor's source is a female donor with papillary thyroid cancer or a benign thyroid nodule (not recorded which). Some clones in this sample may be carry-over from other donors' samples. The sequencing sample was made of tumor tissue. The chain joins TRBV28 to TRBJ2-7, with 11 bases aligning to TRBD2. CDR3 DNA sequence: TGTGCCAGCAGTTCTATACTAGCGGGAGTACCCTACGAGCAGTACTTC. This codes for CASSSILAGVPYEQYF.